A single sample gave rise to the 19 T cell receptor beta chains below, sequenced in a study of blood T cells in healthy people across ages. Alongside a J-beta primer mix, a sample-barcoded 5' primer served in a second PCR lasting roughly 7 to 11 cycles. Each CDR3 protein gets one entry after TCRdb re-called the 5' RACE reads with MiXCR. The repertoire has 1.5 million to 2 million distinct CDR3 sequences, 39% of them found once; the top ten carry more than 20%. The specimen sequenced was blood. These receptors came from a human donor in good health.

In its sample, this clonotype was seen many times. This chain uses TRBV12-3 or TRBV12-4 with TRBJ1-2; 10 bases fit TRBD1. The V segment lost 4 bases and the J segment 4 bases; nucleotides outside the gene matches: 3. CDR3 size: 14 residues. CDR3 coding DNA: TGTGCCAGCAGTTGGGACAGGGGAGCCTATGGCTACACCTTC. Translation gives CASSWDRGAYGYTF.

The V call is TRBV20-1, the J call TRBJ1-4; TRBD1 might be the D (6 bases). Germline-derived CDR1 and CDR2 are DFQATT and SNEGSKA (reference sequence). Trimming shortened V by 6 bases and J by 1 base, and 12 bases separated the two germline ends. CDR3 length: 14 amino acids. The CDR3 DNA sequence: TGCAGTGCCAGACCACAGGGAACTAATGAAAAACTGTTTTTT. Protein sequence: CSARPQGTNEKLFF.

This clonotype was seen a few times. The CDR3 region has the DNA TGTGCCAGCGGTCAGGGCCGCACAGATACGCAGTATTTT. This encodes CASGQGRTDTQYF. The chain employs TRBV14 and TRBJ2-3, with a weak D call TRBD1 (5 bases). The CDR3 spans 13 residues. CDR1 SGHDN and CDR2 FVKESK come from the germline V gene. The V end was cut by 8 bases, the J end by 1 base, with 10 bases between.

The rearrangement uses TRBV6-6 and TRBJ1-2; 8 nucleotides match TRBD1. V lost 6 bases to trimming and J lost 0 bases; unmatched junction nucleotides: 6. The CDR3 sequence is 15 residues long. CDR1 and CDR2 from the germline V gene are MNHNY and SVGAGI (reference sequence). CDR3 coding DNA: TGTGCCAGCAGCCGCCCAGGGGGCGCTAACTATGGCTACACCTTC. Translating it yields CASSRPGGANYGYTF.

The chain carries TRBV12-3 or TRBV12-4 and TRBJ1-2; possibly TRBD1 for D (6 bases). V was clipped by 6 bases and J by 2 bases, with 13 bases between them. The CDR3 sequence is 14 residues long. The CDR3 loop reads CASSHRASNYGYTF. Here the CDR3 DNA reads TGTGCCAGCAGCCACAGGGCCTCCAACTATGGCTACACCTTC.

The CDR3 here is CSARYTYGDEQFF. In DNA, the CDR3 is TGCAGTGCTAGATATACTTACGGAGATGAGCAGTTCTTC. V is TRBV20-1 and J is TRBJ2-1, with no clear D. CDR3 size: 13 residues. Between the trimmed V and J ends, which lost 2 bases and 8 bases, there was a span of 13 bases. From germline, CDR1 is DFQATT and CDR2 SNEGSKA (reference sequence).

On this clonotype: Relative to the germline gene, one junction end is altered; a read error may explain this. This rearrangement joins TRBV5-1 to TRBJ2-7; tentatively, D is TRBD1 or TRBD2 (5 bases each). Germline values: CDR1 SGHRS, CDR2 YFSETQ. This CDR3 spans 13 amino acids. The CDR3 region has the DNA TGCACCAGCGCAATTAGCAGGGACCACGAGCAGTACTTC. This sequence encodes CTSAISRDHEQYF. Full variable domain (missing parts from reference TRBV5-1 and TRBJ2-7): KAGVTQTPRYLIKTRGQQVTLSCSPISGHRSVSWYQQTPGQGLQFLFEYFSETQRNKGNFPGRFSGRQFSNSRSEMNVSTLELGDSALYLCTSAISRDHEQYFGPGTRLTVT.

This clonotype has more than one count but fewer than ten. This chain joins TRBV7-8 and TRBJ2-1; D gene ambiguous. Trimming shortened V by 1 base and J by 5 bases, and 9 bases separated the two germline ends. Germline CDR1 is SGHVS and CDR2 is FQNEAQ. CDR3 length: 14 residues. The CDR3 loop reads CASSLGWTNNEQFF. The CDR3 nucleotides read TGTGCCAGCAGCTTAGGGTGGACCAACAATGAGCAGTTCTTC.

The chain employs TRBV29-1 and TRBJ1-2; the D is unclear. The CDR3 sequence is 12 residues long. Germline CDR1 is SQVTM and CDR2 is ANQGSEA. Deletions cut 6 bases from V and 8 bases from J, with 16 bases between. The CDR3 DNA follows: TGCAGCGTGTCAAACGCCCTGGGAGGCTACACCTTC. Protein: CSVSNALGGYTF. Drawing the rest from reference TRBV29-1 and TRBJ1-2, the complete variable domain is SAVISQKPSRDICQRGTSLTIQCQVDSQVTMMFWYRQQPGQSLTLIATANQGSEATYESGFVIDKFPISRPNLTFSTLTVSNMSPEDSSIYLCSVSNALGGYTFGSGTRLTVV.

The sample holds a few counts of this clonotype. The CDR3 region has the DNA TGCAGCGTTGGGTGGACAGGGGCAGAGTATGGCTACACCTTC. Its translation: CSVGWTGAEYGYTF. The chain joins TRBV29-1 to TRBJ1-2; 9 bases are a match to TRBD1. The CDR3 loop spans 14 amino acids. CDR1 SQVTM and CDR2 ANQGSEA come from the germline V gene. V was pared by 4 bases and J by 5 bases, with 8 bases of the junction left unmatched. Filled out from reference TRBV29-1 and TRBJ1-2, the complete variable domain reads SAVISQKPSRDICQRGTSLTIQCQVDSQVTMMFWYRQQPGQSLTLIATANQGSEATYESGFVIDKFPISRPNLTFSTLTVSNMSPEDSSIYLCSVGWTGAEYGYTFGSGTRLTVV.

The genes are TRBV12-3 or TRBV12-4 and TRBJ2-1; 11 positions match TRBD2. The length of the CDR3 is 14 residues. Losses at the gene ends were 6 bases for V and 8 bases for J; bases not matched to a gene: 6. CDR3 in amino acids: CASRTSGGFYEQFF. The CDR3 DNA is TGTGCCAGCAGAACTAGCGGGGGATTCTATGAGCAGTTCTTC.

This clonotype turned up a few times. V usage is TRBV6-6 and J usage is TRBJ2-1, with D maybe TRBD2 (6 bases). The CDR3 length is 14 residues. The ends were cut back, 8 bases at V and 2 bases at J, with 13 bases in the middle. Germline loops: CDR1 MNHNY, CDR2 SVGAGI (reference sequence). This CDR3 is CASGLAPAYNEQFF. CDR3 in DNA: TGTGCCAGCGGCCTAGCGCCTGCCTACAATGAGCAGTTCTTC.

This clonotype was seen only a few times. The gene calls are TRBV7-2 and TRBJ2-1; maybe TRBD1 (5 bases). This CDR3 is built from 15 residues. The V and J ends lost 8 bases and 0 bases respectively, with 14 bases between them. The germline CDR1 and CDR2 sequences are SGHTA and FQGNSA. The CDR3, as DNA: TGTGCCAGCCTGCAGGGATTAATCTCCTACAATGAGCAGTTCTTC. Its protein is CASLQGLISYNEQFF.

This clonotype was recorded a few times. The chain joins TRBV28 to TRBJ1-5; D remains ambiguous. This CDR3 contains 16 residues. The V gene lost 4 bases and the J gene lost 4 bases, with 17 bases spanning the gap. From germline, CDR1 is MDHEN and CDR2 SYDVKM. CDR3 bases: TGTGCCAGCAGTTCCTGGGCTGTCCGATGGAATCAGCCCCAGCATTTT. This gives the protein CASSSWAVRWNQPQHF.

The rearrangement joins TRBV20-1 to TRBJ1-2; D gene ambiguous. Germline V gene lookup returns CDR1 DFQATT and CDR2 SNEGSKA (reference sequence). The germline V and J ends were trimmed by 5 bases and 4 bases, with 20 bases remaining between them. This CDR3 comprises 15 residues. CDR3 nucleotide sequence: TGCAGTGCTGAGCCGCTGCGCCTCGGAGGCTATGGCTACACCTTC. This translates into CSAEPLRLGGYGYTF.

The rearrangement joins TRBV9 to TRBJ2-7, with TRBD1 as a possible D gene (6 bases). The CDR3 is 16 residues long. The V gene lost 0 bases and the J gene lost 2 bases, with 15 bases spanning the gap. Germline loops: CDR1 SGDLS, CDR2 YYNGEE. The CDR3 loop reads CASSVGTGNPPYEQYF. As DNA, the CDR3 is TGTGCCAGCAGCGTAGGTACAGGGAACCCCCCCTACGAGCAGTACTTC.

About this clonotype itself: At one end, the junction sequence differs from germline, possibly due to a read error. The chain combines TRBV7-2 with TRBJ2-3; maybe TRBD2 (5 bases). This CDR3 comprises 15 residues. The germline CDR1 and CDR2 sequences are SGHTA and FQGNSA. In nucleotides, the CDR3 is TGTGCCAGCAACTTACTGCTAGCAGATTCAGATACGCAGTATTTT. Its protein product is CASNLLLADSDTQYF.

For this clonotype: This may be a read error: a much more frequent sequence differs by one nucleotide. In DNA, the CDR3 is TGTGCCAGCAGCTTAGTGACTAGGGGGGATACGCGGTATTTT. This sequence encodes CASSLVTRGDTRYF. This chain links TRBV7-2 with TRBJ2-3; D possibly uses TRBD1 or TRBD2 (6 bases each). This CDR3 has 14 residues. Germline values: CDR1 SGHTA, CDR2 FQGNSA.

J is TRBJ2-5 and V is TRBV20-1; TRBD2 aligns across 7 bases. Germline V gives CDR1 DFQATT, CDR2 SNEGSKA (reference sequence). Trimming took 4 bases from V and 2 from J; bases not matched to a gene: 10. The CDR3 is 15 amino acids. The CDR3 nucleotides are TGCAGTGCTACCGGGGGGACGCCCCAGCAAGAGACCCAGTACTTC. Its protein product is CSATGGTPQQETQYF.